The T cell receptor beta chain under discussion was sequenced for a study of blood T cell repertoires in COVID-19. The overall study: Specimens from acute and convalescent COVID-19 originated in the United States, Italy and Spain.

CDR3 length: 15 amino acids. V lost 3 bases, J lost 1 base, and 11 bases lay in between. CDR1 is MDHEN and CDR2 is SYDVKM in the germline V gene. Measured with immunoSEQ multiplex PCR; TCRdb has only the in-frame clones, and not every one. The sample includes roughly 80,000 clones, approximately 83% of them seen just once. The receptor was isolated from an elderly woman with acute or convalescent COVID-19. The specimen sequenced was peripheral blood. The chain carries TRBV28 and TRBJ2-3; D is perhaps TRBD2 (6 bases). Written as DNA, the CDR3 is TGTGCCAGCAGTTTGCCGGGAGCTGGCACAGATACGCAGTATTTT. Protein: CASSLPGAGTDTQYF.